The clone carrying this T cell receptor beta chain was found a few times. The antigen is not known. This sample was taken from a study of T cell responses to AZD1222 COVID-19 vaccine. Repertoires were generated with immunoSEQ multiplex PCR, while TCRdb's copy carries only in-frame clones and drops some. The table records about 70,000 clones, 84% of them present only once. CDR1 SNHLY and CDR2 FYNNEI come from the germline V gene. V was pared by 7 bases and J by 5 bases, with 9 bases of the junction left unmatched. The CDR3 has 16 residues. Broader study findings: Repertoire sampling happened only post peak T cell response.

This receptor was taken from an adult in good health. The genes are TRBV2 and TRBJ1-6; 9 bases agree with TRBD1. The sequencing here drew on peripheral blood, taken on day 0 of AZD1222 vaccination. The CDR3 spells CASTSPGTGNNSPLHF. The CDR3 coding sequence is TGTGCCAGCACCTCACCCGGGACAGGGAATAATTCACCCCTCCACTTT.